This record looks at one T cell receptor (beta chain) sequence and its context. The data belong to a study of blood T cell repertoires in COVID-19. Study overall: Specimens from acute and convalescent COVID-19 originated in the United States, Italy and Spain. The analysed material was cDNA or gDNA that came from T cells, B-cell-depleted T cells, or PBMCs.

The germline V and J ends were trimmed by 0 bases and 7 bases, with 10 bases remaining between them. CDR1 and CDR2 from the germline V gene are LGHNA and YSLEER. The CDR3 sequence is 15 residues long. The protocol was immunoSEQ multiplex PCR, while the TCRdb copy is restricted to in-frame clones and leaves out a portion. The sample includes about 100,000 clones, approximately 88% of them seen just once. The chain has TRBV4-3 and TRBJ1-6; perhaps TRBD1 as D (5 bases). The TCR originated in a man aged 55 to 70 with acute or convalescent COVID-19. Sequenced sample: peripheral blood. The CDR3 DNA reads as TGCGCCAGCAGCCAAGACAGGGTCTTAAATTCACCCCTCCACTTT. Translating gives CASSQDRVLNSPLHF.